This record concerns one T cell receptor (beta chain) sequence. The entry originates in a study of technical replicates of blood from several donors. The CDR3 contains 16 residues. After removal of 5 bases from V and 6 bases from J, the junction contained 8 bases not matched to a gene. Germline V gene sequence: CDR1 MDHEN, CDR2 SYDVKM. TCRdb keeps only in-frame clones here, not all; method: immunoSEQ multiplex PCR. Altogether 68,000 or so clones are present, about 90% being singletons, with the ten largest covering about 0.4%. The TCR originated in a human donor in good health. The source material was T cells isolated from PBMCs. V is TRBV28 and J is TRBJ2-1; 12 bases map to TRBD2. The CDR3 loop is CASSQPGLAGVNEQFF. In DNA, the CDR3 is TGTGCCAGCAGTCAACCGGGACTAGCGGGTGTCAATGAGCAGTTCTTC.